A selection of T cell receptor beta chains follows, all from one sample in a study of identical twins. TCRdb redid the calling of the 5' RACE reads with MiXCR, one entry per CDR3 protein. This sample has about 340,000 distinct CDR3 sequences, with around an eighth found just once. This sample was also put to use in a study of yellow fever vaccine responses in identical twins.

The sequencing input was CD8+ T cells sorted from blood. These receptors all stem from a woman aged 18-29 years in good health. Both conserved end residues are part of each CDR3. The order of the fields is J gene, D gene, V gene, clone size, CDR3 DNA, CDR3 protein. The D gene is left open where the match is weak. Size is stated for part of the rows, as once, few or many counts, or as a class when the clone is expanded.

TRBJ2-3 | TRBD2 | TRBV28 | . | TGTGCCAGCAGGGCCATGGGGGGGGCAGATACGCAGTATTTT | CASRAMGGADTQYF
TRBJ2-3 | . | TRBV12-3/TRBV12-4 | . | TGTGCCATTTCGGGGTCAGATACGCAGTATTTT | CAISGSDTQYF
TRBJ2-7 | . | TRBV7-3 | . | TGTGCCAGCAGCTTAGCCTGGGGGGCGCCCTACGAGCAGTACTTC | CASSLAWGAPYEQYF
TRBJ2-2 | . | TRBV14 | few | TGTGCCAGCAGCCGATCGGTCGCCGGGGAGCTGTTTTTT | CASSRSVAGELFF
TRBJ2-1 | TRBD2 | TRBV25-1 | many | TGTGCCAGCAGTGAAGCTTGGGCTAGCGGGAGGGATGAGCAGTTCTTC | CASSEAWASGRDEQFF
TRBJ2-1 | . | TRBV7-6 | few | TGTGCCAGCAGCGGCCGAGCAAATGAGCAGTTCTTC | CASSGRANEQFF
TRBJ2-7 | . | TRBV9 | few | TGTGCCAGCAGCGGGGCACACTCCTACGAGCAGTACTTC | CASSGAHSYEQYF
TRBJ2-4 | . | TRBV12-3/TRBV12-4 | . | TGTGCCAGCAGTCCGGCGGCCCCCCGAGGACGATGGGTCAAAAACATTCAGTACTTC | CASSPAAPRGRWVKNIQYF
TRBJ2-1 | . | TRBV7-9 | many | TGTGCCAGCAGCCCCGCGTTTAAAGGCTCCTACAATGAGCAGTTCTTC | CASSPAFKGSYNEQFF
TRBJ2-2 | TRBD2 | TRBV20-1 | few | TGCAGTGGCTCTAGCGGGGACAACACCGGGGAGCTGTTTTTT | CSGSSGDNTGELFF
TRBJ2-2 | . | TRBV10-2 | few | TGCGCCAGCCGGGAACGGCGGGACACCGGGGAGCTGTTTTTT | CASRERRDTGELFF
TRBJ1-5 | TRBD1 | TRBV19 | many | TGTGCCAGTAGGGCCGGACAGGAGGTCCAGCCCCAGCATTTT | CASRAGQEVQPQHF
TRBJ2-5 | TRBD2 | TRBV5-1 | few | TGCGCCAGCACCCCCAGCGGGGGGGCCCAAGAGACCCAGTACTTC | CASTPSGGAQETQYF
TRBJ2-5 | . | TRBV2 | few | TGTGCCAGCAGGGGAAAAGAGACCCAGTACTTC | CASRGKETQYF
TRBJ2-3 | . | TRBV4-1 | few | TGCGCCAGCAGCCAAGGAGGGCAGGGGAGAACAGATACGCAGTATTTT | CASSQGGQGRTDTQYF
TRBJ2-7 | . | TRBV5-1 | many | TGCGCCAGTGCCGGGGAAGGGGACTACGAGCAGTACTTC | CASAGEGDYEQYF
TRBJ2-5 | . | TRBV4-2 | many | TGTGCCAGCAGCCAAGATCTAGGACAAGAGACCCAGTACTTC | CASSQDLGQETQYF
TRBJ1-1 | . | TRBV20-1 | . | TGCAGTGCTATGACAGAGTGGGGGAACACTGAAGCTTTCTTT | CSAMTEWGNTEAFF
TRBJ2-3 | TRBD1 | TRBV9 | few | TGTGCCAGCAGCCCCGGGACAGACTACACAGATACGCAGTATTTT | CASSPGTDYTDTQYF
TRBJ2-3 | TRBD2 | TRBV7-9 | few | TGTGCCAGCAGCGGGACTAGCGCCTACACAGATACGCAGTATTTT | CASSGTSAYTDTQYF
TRBJ2-5 | . | TRBV4-1 | . | TGCGCCAGCAGCCGCGGGACAGCAGAGACCCAGTACTTC | CASSRGTAETQYF
TRBJ2-5 | . | TRBV5-1 | . | TGCGCCAGCGGTCCCCTGGGAGGAGGAGTGTACCAAGAGACCCAGTACTTC | CASGPLGGGVYQETQYF
TRBJ1-1 | . | TRBV12-3/TRBV12-4 | few | TGTGCTTCGGCGTGGGGTGACACTGAAGCTTTCTTT | CASAWGDTEAFF
TRBJ1-2 | TRBD1 | TRBV7-9 | . | TGTGCCAGCAGTCAAAATCGGGACAGGGCTTACAGTTATGGCTACACCTTC | CASSQNRDRAYSYGYTF
TRBJ2-3 | . | TRBV6-1 | . | TGTGCCAGCAGTGAAGGGGGGCCAGATACGCAGTATTTT | CASSEGGPDTQYF
TRBJ2-1 | TRBD2 | TRBV28 | . | TGTGCCAGCAGTCCCCAGACTAGCGGGGGATACAATGAGCAGTTCTTC | CASSPQTSGGYNEQFF
TRBJ2-2 | TRBD1 | TRBV12-3/TRBV12-4 | many | TGTGCCAGCAGTTGGGGACAGGGGGCAACCGGGGAGCTGTTTTTT | CASSWGQGATGELFF
TRBJ2-3 | . | TRBV3-1 | . | TGTGCCAGCAGCCAAGAATGGGGGACGGATACGCAGTATTTT | CASSQEWGTDTQYF
TRBJ1-1 | . | TRBV28 | few | TGTGCCAGCAGTTTTTTCGTGGCAAACACTGAAGCTTTCTTT | CASSFFVANTEAFF
TRBJ2-1 | . | TRBV20-1 | many | TGCAGTGCTATAGGCCTAACTTACAATGAGCAGTTCTTC | CSAIGLTYNEQFF
TRBJ2-3 | . | TRBV28 | few | TGTGCCAGCACCCGCTGGGGGGGGGCCGGTACAGATACGCAGTATTTT | CASTRWGGAGTDTQYF
TRBJ2-2 | . | TRBV6-2/TRBV6-3 | . | TGTGCCAGCAGTTACGAGGCGAACACCGGGGAGCTGTTTTTT | CASSYEANTGELFF
TRBJ1-5 | . | TRBV28 | few | TGTGCCACCCGATGGGGGGTCGGCAATCAGCCCCAGCATTTT | CATRWGVGNQPQHF
TRBJ2-1 | TRBD1 | TRBV11-1 | . | TGTGCCAGCAGATCGGGACAGGCTGAGCAGTTCTTC | CASRSGQAEQFF
TRBJ2-2 | . | TRBV4-1 | . | TGCGCCAGCAGCCAAGAGGGTAACAGCGCGAACACCGGGGAGCTGTTTTTT | CASSQEGNSANTGELFF
TRBJ2-3 | TRBD2 | TRBV7-3 | . | TGTGCCAGCAGCTTAAACAGCGGGAGTGGGGCAGATACGCAGTATTTT | CASSLNSGSGADTQYF
TRBJ1-3 | . | TRBV7-6 | few | TGTGCCAGCAGTCCCTCGGGGAGTTTTGGAAACACCATATATTTT | CASSPSGSFGNTIYF
TRBJ2-5 | TRBD1 | TRBV15 | few | TGTGCCACCAGCAATTACACAGGGGGGAAAGAGACCCAGTACTTC | CATSNYTGGKETQYF
TRBJ2-1 | TRBD2 | TRBV5-6 | many | TGTGCCAGCAGCGGGCTAGCGGGGGTCTACAATGAGCAGTTCTTC | CASSGLAGVYNEQFF
TRBJ1-1 | . | TRBV2 | . | TGTGCCAGCCCCGAAGGATCGAACACTGAAGCTTTCTTT | CASPEGSNTEAFF
TRBJ1-1 | . | TRBV12-3/TRBV12-4 | few | TGTGCCAGCAGTTTATGGGGAATCGGCACTGAAGCTTTCTTT | CASSLWGIGTEAFF
TRBJ1-4 | . | TRBV7-9 | few | TGTGCCAGCAGCCCGAAACCGGTCGGTGAAAAACTGTTTTTT | CASSPKPVGEKLFF
TRBJ2-1 | . | TRBV7-9 | once | TGTGCCAGCAGCCCCCAGGGCCCCGGTGGTGAGCAGTTCTTC | CASSPQGPGGEQFF
TRBJ2-5 | TRBD2 | TRBV5-1 | . | TGCGCCAGCAGCTTCAACGGGAGGGGCCAAGAGACCCAGTACTTC | CASSFNGRGQETQYF
TRBJ2-4 | TRBD2 | TRBV12-3/TRBV12-4 | few | TGTGCCAGCAGTGGGGACAGGGTGATAGCGGGAGGGCCGAGGGGCATTCAGTACTTC | CASSGDRVIAGGPRGIQYF